Below are 13 T cell receptor beta chains sequenced from a single sample in a study of cytomegalovirus exposure and HLA in healthy donors. The PCR had 60 Vbeta and 13 Jbeta primers. The method was immunoSEQ multiplex PCR; TCRdb's version includes in-frame clones alone and lacks a portion of them. The sample lists some 140,000 clones; roughly 8.8% were seen once. The specimen was PBMCs. These receptors all come from a middle-aged woman in good health and CMV-seropositive.

In this sample, this clone turned up a few times. The rearrangement uses TRBV10-3 and TRBJ2-1, with TRBD1 matching over 8 bases. Per the germline V gene, CDR1 is ENHRY and CDR2 is SYGVKD. The length of the CDR3 is 13 residues. The ends lost 4 bases at V and 6 bases at J; junction bases unmatched: 2. This chain's CDR3 is CAISGGQGNEQFF. In nucleotides, the CDR3 is TGTGCCATCAGTGGAGGACAGGGCAATGAGCAGTTCTTC.

The J gene is TRBJ2-5, the V gene TRBV9; a possible D gene is TRBD2 (6 bases). The length of the CDR3 is 17 residues. Germline V CDR1 and CDR2: SGDLS, YYNGEE. The V gene lost 0 bases and the J gene lost 4 bases, with 19 bases spanning the gap. The CDR3 loop is CASSVEGTGGGGETQYF. CDR3 coding DNA: TGTGCCAGCAGCGTAGAAGGGACTGGGGGAGGCGGAGAGACCCAGTACTTC.

The chain carries TRBV13 and TRBJ2-5; D is possibly TRBD2 (5 bases). CDR3 length equals 14 residues. V lost 4 bases and J 2 bases, leaving 11 bases between the germline ends. The V gene's germline CDR1 is PRHDT and CDR2 FYEKMQ (reference sequence). CDR3 protein: CASSSAAAQETQYF. CDR3 nucleotides: TGTGCCAGCAGCTCAGCGGCGGCTCAAGAGACCCAGTACTTC.

Regarding this clone: Other nucleotide sequences from this sample produce the same CDR3. The V gene is TRBV9, the J gene TRBJ1-1; 7 bases fit TRBD1. The CDR3 is made up of 18 amino acids. V trimming: 0 bases; J trimming: 4 bases; junction bases outside the gene matches: 15. Germline V CDR1 and CDR2: SGDLS, YYNGEE. Here the CDR3 DNA reads TGTGCCAGCAGCGTAGGATTACAGGGGTCGGGGAGGAGCACTGAAGCTTTCTTT. Translated: CASSVGLQGSGRSTEAFF.

The table lists this clone with a few counts. The V call is TRBV5-1, the J call TRBJ1-2; 12 nucleotides agree with TRBD1. The CDR3 is made up of 15 amino acids. Germline-derived CDR1 and CDR2 are SGHRS and YFSETQ. The V segment lost 0 bases and the J segment 7 bases; nucleotides outside the gene matches: 4. The CDR3 region has the DNA TGCGCCAGCAGCTTGGCGGGACAGGGGGCGAGTGGCTACACCTTC. Translating it yields CASSLAGQGASGYTF.

This clone was counted only a few times. The chain uses TRBV7-9 and TRBJ2-2; 8 nucleotides line up with TRBD2. Trimming removed 5 bases from V and 0 bases from J; junction bases left unmatched: 5. The CDR3 extends over 16 amino acids. CDR1 is SEHNR, CDR2 FQNEAQ, per germline (reference sequence). CDR3 amino acids: CASSPGGAANTGELFF. The CDR3 nucleotides read TGTGCCAGCAGCCCGGGGGGGGCGGCGAACACCGGGGAGCTGTTTTTT.

This clone was detected only a few times. The chain recombines TRBV2 with TRBJ1-6; 8 nucleotides align to TRBD1. The CDR3 sequence is 15 residues long. The ends lost 8 bases at V and 7 bases at J; junction bases unmatched: 10. The germline V gene encodes CDR1 SNHLY and CDR2 FYNNEI. The CDR3 DNA sequence: TGTGCCAGCGGGGTGCCTGGACAGGGCAATTCACCCCTCCACTTT. It specifies CASGVPGQGNSPLHF.

V gene TRBV10-3 combines with J gene TRBJ1-5; D gene uncertain. Trimming removed 0 bases from V and 0 bases from J, with 9 bases in between. The CDR3 sequence is 16 residues long. CDR1 is ENHRY and CDR2 is SYGVKD in the germline V gene. The CDR3 sequence: CAISESRSGSNQPQHF. In nucleotides, the CDR3 is TGTGCCATCAGTGAGTCGAGGTCGGGTAGCAATCAGCCCCAGCATTTT.

The J gene is TRBJ1-1, the V gene TRBV5-6; maybe TRBD1 (6 bases). The CDR3 spans 15 residues. V was pared by 6 bases and J by 4 bases, with 19 bases between. Per the germline V gene, CDR1 is SGHDT and CDR2 is YYEEEE. The CDR3: CASNKRGGLGTEAFF. In DNA form, the CDR3 reads TGTGCCAGCAACAAACGGGGGGGGCTGGGCACTGAAGCTTTCTTT. Supplemented by reference TRBV5-6 and TRBJ1-1, the full variable domain reads DAGVTQSPTHLIKTRGQQVTLRCSPKSGHDTVSWYQQALGQGPQFIFQYYEEEERQRGNFPDRFSGHQFPNYSSELNVNALLLGDSALYLCASNKRGGLGTEAFFGQGTRLTVV.

The chain links TRBV9 to TRBJ2-5; 9 bases agree with TRBD2. The CDR3 sequence is 16 residues long. After removal of 0 bases from V and 1 base from J, the junction contained 4 bases not matched to a gene. The germline V gene has CDR1 SGDLS and CDR2 YYNGEE. For the CDR3, the DNA is TGTGCCAGCAGCGTAGGTCCTAGCGGGGCCCAAGAGACCCAGTACTTC. Translating gives CASSVGPSGAQETQYF. The full variable domain, completed using reference TRBV9 and TRBJ2-5, is DSGVTQTPKHLITATGQRVTLRCSPRSGDLSVYWYQQSLDQGLQFLIQYYNGEERAKGNILERFSAQQFPDLHSELNLSSLELGDSALYFCASSVGPSGAQETQYFGPGTRLLVL.

This rearrangement joins TRBV30 to TRBJ1-1, with D unclear. The CDR3 is 13 residues long. V dropped 7 bases and J dropped 1 base, with 13 bases sitting between them. CDR1 and CDR2 from the germline V gene are GTSNPN and SVGIG (reference sequence). CDR3 amino acids: CASQIRKNTEAFF. CDR3 coding DNA: TGTGCCTCCCAGATCAGGAAGAACACTGAAGCTTTCTTT.

The gene calls are TRBV5-1 and TRBJ2-7; D might be TRBD2 (6 bases). The length of the CDR3 is 15 residues. Trimming shortened V by 0 bases and J by 0 bases, and 10 bases separated the two germline ends. The germline V gene encodes CDR1 SGHRS and CDR2 YFSETQ. Written as DNA, the CDR3 is TGCGCCAGCAGCTTGGAATGGGGGGACTCCTACGAGCAGTACTTC. Amino acid sequence: CASSLEWGDSYEQYF. Variable domain in full (rest from reference TRBV5-1 and TRBJ2-7): KAGVTQTPRYLIKTRGQQVTLSCSPISGHRSVSWYQQTPGQGLQFLFEYFSETQRNKGNFPGRFSGRQFSNSRSEMNVSTLELGDSALYLCASSLEWGDSYEQYFGPGTRLTVT.

The rearrangement joins TRBV19 to TRBJ1-1; D gene ambiguous. This CDR3 contains 13 residues. V was trimmed by 0 bases and J by 5 bases, leaving 7 bases between them. Germline V lookup: CDR1 LNHDA, CDR2 SQIVND (reference sequence). The CDR3 is CASSIEEGTEAFF. DNA of the CDR3: TGTGCCAGTAGTATAGAGGAGGGAACTGAAGCTTTCTTT.